This T cell receptor (beta chain) emerged from a study of read filtering for tumor transcriptome and immune sequencing. Study as a whole: Transcriptome libraries were built from DNase-treated RNA.

From approximately 430 ng of RNA, a library with molecular barcoded alpha/delta and beta/gamma adaptors was made. TCRdb reprocessed the reads via MiXCR and lists one record per CDR3 protein. The sample comprises 90,000 to 95,000 distinct CDR3 sequences, 20% to 25% of which are singletons, and over 10% rests with the top ten. This clonotype showed up many times. Bone marrow was sampled from every patient at the time of active disease. There are 17 residues in the CDR3. V shed 2 bases, J shed 8 bases, and the junction held 12 bases outside the gene matches. Sequenced input: a population of CD138-negative cells sorted from bone marrow. V gene TRBV12-3 or TRBV12-4 combines with J gene TRBJ2-1; 10 bases fit TRBD2. This receptor was taken from a donor aged 40 or older with multiple myeloma. In DNA form, the CDR3 reads TGTGCCAGCAGTTTAAAGGCCCTGCTAGCGGGGGTGGATGAGCAGTTCTTC. Translating it yields CASSLKALLAGVDEQFF.